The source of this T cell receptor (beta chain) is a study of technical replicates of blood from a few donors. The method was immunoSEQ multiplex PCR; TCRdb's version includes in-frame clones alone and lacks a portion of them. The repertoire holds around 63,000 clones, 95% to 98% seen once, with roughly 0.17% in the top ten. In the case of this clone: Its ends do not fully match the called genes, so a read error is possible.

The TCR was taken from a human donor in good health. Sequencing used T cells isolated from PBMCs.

This CDR3 reads CASINRDRPHYGQYF. CDR3 DNA sequence: TGTGCCAGCATCAACCGGGACAGACCACATTACGGGCAGTACTTC. The chain combines TRBV28 with TRBJ2-7; 7 bases align to TRBD1. Germline loops: CDR1 MDHEN, CDR2 SYDVKM. The CDR3 is 15 residues long.